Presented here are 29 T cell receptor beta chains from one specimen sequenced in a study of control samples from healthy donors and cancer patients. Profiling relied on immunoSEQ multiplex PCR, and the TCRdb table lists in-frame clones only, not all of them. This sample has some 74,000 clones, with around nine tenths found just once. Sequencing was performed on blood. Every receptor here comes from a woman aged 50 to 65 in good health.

CDR3 in amino acids: CASSVPRDLSSSYNSPLHF. CDR3 bases: TGTGCCAGCAGTGTCCCCCGGGACCTTTCTAGCTCCTATAATTCACCCCTCCACTTT. The J gene is TRBJ1-6, the V gene TRBV6-1; weak D call: TRBD1 (5 bases). Between the trimmed V and J ends, which lost 4 bases and 0 bases, there was a span of 19 bases. CDR3 length: 19 amino acids. The germline gives CDR1 MNHNS, CDR2 SASEGT.

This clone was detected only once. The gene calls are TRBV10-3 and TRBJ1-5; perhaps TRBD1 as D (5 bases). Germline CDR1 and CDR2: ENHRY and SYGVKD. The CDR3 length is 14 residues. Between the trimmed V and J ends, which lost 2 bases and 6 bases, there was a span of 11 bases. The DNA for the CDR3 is TGTGCCATCAGTGAGCAAAGGGACGGTCAGCCCCAGCATTTT. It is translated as CAISEQRDGQPQHF.

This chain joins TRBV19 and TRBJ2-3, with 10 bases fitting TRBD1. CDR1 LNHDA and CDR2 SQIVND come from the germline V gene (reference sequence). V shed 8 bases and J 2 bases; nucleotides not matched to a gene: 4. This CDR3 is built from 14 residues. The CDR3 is CASGQGDSTDTQYF. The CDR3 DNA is TGTGCCAGTGGACAGGGGGACTCCACAGATACGCAGTATTTT.

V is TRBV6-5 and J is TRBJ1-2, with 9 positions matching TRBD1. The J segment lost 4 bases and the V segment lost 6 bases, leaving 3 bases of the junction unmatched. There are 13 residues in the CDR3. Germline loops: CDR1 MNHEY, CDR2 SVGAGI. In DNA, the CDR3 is TGTGCCAGCAGAGAGACAGGGGGCTATGGCTACACCTTC. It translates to CASRETGGYGYTF.

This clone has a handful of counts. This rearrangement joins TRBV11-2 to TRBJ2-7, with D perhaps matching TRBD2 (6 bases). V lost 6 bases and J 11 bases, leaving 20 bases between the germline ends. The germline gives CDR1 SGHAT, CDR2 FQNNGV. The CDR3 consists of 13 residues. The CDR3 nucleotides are TGTGCCAGCAGATCAACCCGGAGGGCCACTGAGTACTTC. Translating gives CASRSTRRATEYF.

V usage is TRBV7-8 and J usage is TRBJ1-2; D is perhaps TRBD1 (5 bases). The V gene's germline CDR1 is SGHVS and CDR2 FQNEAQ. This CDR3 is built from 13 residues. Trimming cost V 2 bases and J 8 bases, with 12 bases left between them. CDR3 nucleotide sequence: TGTGCCAGCAGCTTAACCAGGGAACGGGGCTACACCTTC. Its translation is CASSLTRERGYTF.

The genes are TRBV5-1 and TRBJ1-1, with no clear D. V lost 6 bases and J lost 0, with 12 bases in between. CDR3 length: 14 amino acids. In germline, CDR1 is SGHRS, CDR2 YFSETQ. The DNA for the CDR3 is TGCGCCAGCAATTATGGGGATATGAACACTGAAGCTTTCTTT. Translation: CASNYGDMNTEAFF.

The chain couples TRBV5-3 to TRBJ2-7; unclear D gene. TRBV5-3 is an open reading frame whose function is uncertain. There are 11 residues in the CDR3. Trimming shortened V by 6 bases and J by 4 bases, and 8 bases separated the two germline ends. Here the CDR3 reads CARNRKYEQYF. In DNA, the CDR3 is TGTGCCAGAAACCGGAAATACGAGCAGTACTTC.

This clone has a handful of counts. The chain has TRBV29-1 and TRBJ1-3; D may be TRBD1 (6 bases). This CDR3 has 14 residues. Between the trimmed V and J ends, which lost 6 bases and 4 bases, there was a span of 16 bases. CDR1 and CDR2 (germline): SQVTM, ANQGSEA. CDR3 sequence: CSVTKTGFGNTIYF. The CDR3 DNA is TGCAGCGTAACCAAAACAGGGTTCGGAAACACCATATATTTT.

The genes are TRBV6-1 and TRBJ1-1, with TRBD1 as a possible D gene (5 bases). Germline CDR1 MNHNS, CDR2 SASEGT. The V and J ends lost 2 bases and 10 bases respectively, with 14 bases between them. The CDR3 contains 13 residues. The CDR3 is CASSETSGKSAFF. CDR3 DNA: TGTGCCAGCAGTGAAACTTCAGGGAAATCAGCTTTCTTT.

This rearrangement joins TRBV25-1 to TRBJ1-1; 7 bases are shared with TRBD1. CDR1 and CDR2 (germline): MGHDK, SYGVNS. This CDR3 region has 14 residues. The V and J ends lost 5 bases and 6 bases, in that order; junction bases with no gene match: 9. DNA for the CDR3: TGTGCCAGCAGTCGTTTAGACAGGGTCGCTGAAGCTTTCTTT. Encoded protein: CASSRLDRVAEAFF.

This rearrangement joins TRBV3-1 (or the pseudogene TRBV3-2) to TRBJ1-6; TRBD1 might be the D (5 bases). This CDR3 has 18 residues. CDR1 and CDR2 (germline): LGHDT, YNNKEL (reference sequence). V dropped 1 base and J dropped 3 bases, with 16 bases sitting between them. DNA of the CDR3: TGTGCCAGCAGCCAAGGACTCGGGGGGGGAAACTATAATTCACCCCTCCACTTT. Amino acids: CASSQGLGGGNYNSPLHF.

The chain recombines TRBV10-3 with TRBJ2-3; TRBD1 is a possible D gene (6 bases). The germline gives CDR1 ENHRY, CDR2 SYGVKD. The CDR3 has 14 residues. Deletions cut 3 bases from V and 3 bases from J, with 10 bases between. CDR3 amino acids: CAISESQGTDTQYF. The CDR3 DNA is TGTGCCATCAGTGAATCCCAGGGGACAGATACGCAGTATTTT.

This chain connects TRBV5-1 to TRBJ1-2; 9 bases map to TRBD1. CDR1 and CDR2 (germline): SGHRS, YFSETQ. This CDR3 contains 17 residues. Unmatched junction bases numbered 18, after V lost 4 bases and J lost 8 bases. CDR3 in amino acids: CASSPGRGDRGLKGYTF. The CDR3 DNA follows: TGCGCCAGCAGCCCCGGGAGGGGTGACAGGGGGTTAAAAGGCTACACCTTC.

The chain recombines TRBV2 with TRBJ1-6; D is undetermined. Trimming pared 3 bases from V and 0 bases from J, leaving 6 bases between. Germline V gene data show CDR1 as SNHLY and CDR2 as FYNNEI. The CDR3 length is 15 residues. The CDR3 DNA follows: TGTGCCAGCAGTGATTTTCTCTCCTATAATTCACCCCTCCACTTT. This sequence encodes CASSDFLSYNSPLHF.

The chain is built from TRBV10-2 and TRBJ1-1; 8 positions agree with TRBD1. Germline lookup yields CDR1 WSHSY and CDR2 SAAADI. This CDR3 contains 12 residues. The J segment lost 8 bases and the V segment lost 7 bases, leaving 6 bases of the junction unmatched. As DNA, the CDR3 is TGCGCCAGCATGGACAGGGCGATGGAAGCTTTCTTT. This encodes CASMDRAMEAFF.

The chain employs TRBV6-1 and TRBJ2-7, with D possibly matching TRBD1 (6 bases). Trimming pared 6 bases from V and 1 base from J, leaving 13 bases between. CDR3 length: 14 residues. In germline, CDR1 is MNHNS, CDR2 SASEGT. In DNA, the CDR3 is TGTGCCAGCAGGCGGACAGCGTCTTCCTACGAGCAGTACTTC. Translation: CASRRTASSYEQYF.

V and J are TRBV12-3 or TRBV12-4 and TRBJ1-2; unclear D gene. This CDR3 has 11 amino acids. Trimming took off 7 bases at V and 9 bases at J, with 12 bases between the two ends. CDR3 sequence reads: CASTVHGSYTF. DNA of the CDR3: TGTGCCAGCACCGTCCACGGAAGCTACACCTTC.

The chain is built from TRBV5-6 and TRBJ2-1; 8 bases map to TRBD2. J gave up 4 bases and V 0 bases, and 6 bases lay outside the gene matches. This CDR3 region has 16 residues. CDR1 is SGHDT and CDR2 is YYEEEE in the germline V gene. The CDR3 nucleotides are TGTGCCAGCAGCTTGGAGCTTACTAGCGGTTACAATGAGCAGTTCTTC. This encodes CASSLELTSGYNEQFF.

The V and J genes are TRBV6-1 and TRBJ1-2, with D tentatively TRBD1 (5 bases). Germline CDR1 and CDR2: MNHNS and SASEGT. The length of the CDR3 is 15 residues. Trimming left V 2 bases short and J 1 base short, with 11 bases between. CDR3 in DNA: TGTGCCAGCAGTGAAAGGGACGGCTATAACTATGGCTACACCTTC. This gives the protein CASSERDGYNYGYTF.

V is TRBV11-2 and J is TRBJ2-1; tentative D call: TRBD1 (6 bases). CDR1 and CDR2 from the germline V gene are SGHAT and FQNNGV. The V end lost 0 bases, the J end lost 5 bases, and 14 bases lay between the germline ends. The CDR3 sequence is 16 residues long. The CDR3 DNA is TGTGCCAGCAGCTTAGACCGGACAGCCCTTAACAATGAGCAGTTCTTC. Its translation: CASSLDRTALNNEQFF.

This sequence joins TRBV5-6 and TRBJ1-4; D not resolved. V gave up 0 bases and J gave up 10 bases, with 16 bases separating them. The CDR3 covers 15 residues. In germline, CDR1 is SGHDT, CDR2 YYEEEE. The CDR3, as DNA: TGTGCCAGCAGCTTGGACAGACTATCAACCGGAAAACTGTTTTTT. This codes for CASSLDRLSTGKLFF.

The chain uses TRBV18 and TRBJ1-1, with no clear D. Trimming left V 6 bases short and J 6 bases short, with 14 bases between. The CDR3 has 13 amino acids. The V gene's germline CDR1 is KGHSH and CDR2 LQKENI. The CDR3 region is CASSPQERAEAFF. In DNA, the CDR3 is TGTGCCAGCTCCCCGCAGGAGAGGGCTGAAGCTTTCTTT. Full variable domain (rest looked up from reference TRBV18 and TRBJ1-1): NAGVMQNPRHLVRRRGQEARLRCSPMKGHSHVYWYRQLPEEGLKFMVYLQKENIIDESGMPKERFSAEFPKEGPSILRIQQVVRGDSAAYFCASSPQERAEAFFGQGTRLTVV.

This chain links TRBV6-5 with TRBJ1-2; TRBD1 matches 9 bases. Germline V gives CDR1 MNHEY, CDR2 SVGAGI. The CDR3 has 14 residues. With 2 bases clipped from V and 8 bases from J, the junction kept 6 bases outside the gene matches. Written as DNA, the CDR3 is TGTGCCAGCAGTTACGGGGGACAGGGCGGCGGCTACACCTTC. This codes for CASSYGGQGGGYTF.

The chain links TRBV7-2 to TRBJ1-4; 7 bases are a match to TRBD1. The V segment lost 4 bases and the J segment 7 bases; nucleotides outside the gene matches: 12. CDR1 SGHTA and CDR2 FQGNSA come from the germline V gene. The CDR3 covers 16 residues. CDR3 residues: CASSWGTDGTTEKLFF. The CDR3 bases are TGTGCCAGCAGCTGGGGGACAGACGGGACAACTGAAAAACTGTTTTTT.

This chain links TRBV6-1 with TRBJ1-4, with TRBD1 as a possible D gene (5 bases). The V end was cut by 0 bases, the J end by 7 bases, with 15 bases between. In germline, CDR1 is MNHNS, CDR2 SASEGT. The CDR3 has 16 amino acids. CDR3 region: CASSEALGVGGEKLFF. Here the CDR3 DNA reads TGTGCCAGCAGTGAAGCGCTGGGGGTCGGAGGTGAAAAACTGTTTTTT.

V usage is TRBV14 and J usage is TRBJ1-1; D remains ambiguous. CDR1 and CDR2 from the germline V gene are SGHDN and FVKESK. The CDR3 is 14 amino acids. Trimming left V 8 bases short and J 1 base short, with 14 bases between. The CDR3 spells CASPKPPGNTEAFF. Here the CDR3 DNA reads TGTGCCAGCCCCAAACCTCCTGGGAACACTGAAGCTTTCTTT.

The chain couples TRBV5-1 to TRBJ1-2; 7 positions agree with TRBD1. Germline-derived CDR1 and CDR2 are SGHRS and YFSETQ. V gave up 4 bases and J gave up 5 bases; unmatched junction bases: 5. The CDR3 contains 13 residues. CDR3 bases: TGCGCCAGCAGCGCCGACAGGGTATATGGCTACACCTTC. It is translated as CASSADRVYGYTF.

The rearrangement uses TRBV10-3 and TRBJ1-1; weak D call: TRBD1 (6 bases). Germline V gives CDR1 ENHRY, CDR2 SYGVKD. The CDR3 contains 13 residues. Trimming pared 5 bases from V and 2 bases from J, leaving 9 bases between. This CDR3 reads CAISTQGNTEAFF. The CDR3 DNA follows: TGTGCCATCAGTACACAGGGTAACACTGAAGCTTTCTTT.